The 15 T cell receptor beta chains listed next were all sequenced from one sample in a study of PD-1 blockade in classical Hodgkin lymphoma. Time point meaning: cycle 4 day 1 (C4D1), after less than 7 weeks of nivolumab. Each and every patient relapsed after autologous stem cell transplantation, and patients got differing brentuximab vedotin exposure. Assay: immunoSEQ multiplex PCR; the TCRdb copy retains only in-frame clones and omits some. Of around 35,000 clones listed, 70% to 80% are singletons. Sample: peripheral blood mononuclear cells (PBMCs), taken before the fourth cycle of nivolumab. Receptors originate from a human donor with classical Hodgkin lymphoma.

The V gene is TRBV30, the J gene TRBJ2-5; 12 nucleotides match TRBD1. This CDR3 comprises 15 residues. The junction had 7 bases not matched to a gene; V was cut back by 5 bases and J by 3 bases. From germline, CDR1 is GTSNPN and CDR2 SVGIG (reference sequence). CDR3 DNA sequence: TGTGCCTGGTCCGCGGGACAGGGGGCGAAAGAGACCCAGTACTTC. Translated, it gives CAWSAGQGAKETQYF.

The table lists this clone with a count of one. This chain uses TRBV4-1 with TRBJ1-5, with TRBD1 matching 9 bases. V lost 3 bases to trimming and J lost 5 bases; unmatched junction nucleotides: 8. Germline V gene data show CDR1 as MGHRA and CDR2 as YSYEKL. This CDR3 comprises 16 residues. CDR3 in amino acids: CASSQGQGPGDQPQHF. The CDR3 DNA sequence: TGCGCCAGCAGCCAGGGACAGGGTCCGGGGGATCAGCCCCAGCATTTT.

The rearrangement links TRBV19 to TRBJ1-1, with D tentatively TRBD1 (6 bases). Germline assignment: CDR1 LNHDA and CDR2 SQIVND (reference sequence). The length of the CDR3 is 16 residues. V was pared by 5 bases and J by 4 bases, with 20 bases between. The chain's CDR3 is CASSWDTPRVSTEAFF. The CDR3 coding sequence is TGTGCCAGTAGTTGGGACACCCCAAGGGTAAGCACTGAAGCTTTCTTT. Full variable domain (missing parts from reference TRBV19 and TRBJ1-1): DGGITQSPKYLFRKEGQNVTLSCEQNLNHDAMYWYRQDPGQGLRLIYYSQIVNDFQKGDIAEGYSVSREKKESFPLTVTSAQKNPTAFYLCASSWDTPRVSTEAFFGQGTRLTVV.

CDR3 DNA: TGTGCCAGCAGCCAACAGGGAAAGGTTACTGAAGCTTTCTTT. Its protein is CASSQQGKVTEAFF. The V call is TRBV11-2, the J call TRBJ1-1; D is perhaps TRBD1 (6 bases). The germline V gene has CDR1 SGHAT and CDR2 FQNNGV. Trimming stripped 5 bases from V and 5 bases from J, with 15 bases between. The CDR3 length is 14 residues.

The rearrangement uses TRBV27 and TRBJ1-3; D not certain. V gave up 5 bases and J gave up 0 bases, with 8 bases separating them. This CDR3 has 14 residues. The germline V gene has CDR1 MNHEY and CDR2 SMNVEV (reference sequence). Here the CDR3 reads CASSPAPSGNTIYF. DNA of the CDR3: TGTGCCAGCAGTCCCGCCCCCTCTGGAAACACCATATATTTT.

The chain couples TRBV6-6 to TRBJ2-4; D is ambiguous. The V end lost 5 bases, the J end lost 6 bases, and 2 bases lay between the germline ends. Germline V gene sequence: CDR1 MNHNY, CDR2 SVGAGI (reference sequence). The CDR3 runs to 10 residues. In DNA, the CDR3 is TGTGCCAGCAGTGGAAACATTCAGTACTTC. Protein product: CASSGNIQYF.

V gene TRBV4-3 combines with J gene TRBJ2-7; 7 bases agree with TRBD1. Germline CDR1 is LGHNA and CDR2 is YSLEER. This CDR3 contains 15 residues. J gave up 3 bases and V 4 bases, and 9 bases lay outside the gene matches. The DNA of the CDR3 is TGCGCCAGCAGCCTCCGACGGGACAGTGGCTACGAGCAGTACTTC. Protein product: CASSLRRDSGYEQYF.

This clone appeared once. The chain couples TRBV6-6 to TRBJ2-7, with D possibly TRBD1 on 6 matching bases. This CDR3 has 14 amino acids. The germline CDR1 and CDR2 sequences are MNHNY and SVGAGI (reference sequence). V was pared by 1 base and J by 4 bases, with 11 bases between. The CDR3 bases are TGTGCCAGCAGTTACTGGGGGCAAAGGTACGAGCAGTACTTC. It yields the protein CASSYWGQRYEQYF.

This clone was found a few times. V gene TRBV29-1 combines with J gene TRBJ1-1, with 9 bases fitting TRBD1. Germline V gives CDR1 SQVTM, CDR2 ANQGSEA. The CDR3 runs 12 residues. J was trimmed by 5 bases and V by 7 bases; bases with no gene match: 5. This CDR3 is CSATTGGTEAFF. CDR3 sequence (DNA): TGCAGCGCTACGACAGGGGGGACTGAAGCTTTCTTT.

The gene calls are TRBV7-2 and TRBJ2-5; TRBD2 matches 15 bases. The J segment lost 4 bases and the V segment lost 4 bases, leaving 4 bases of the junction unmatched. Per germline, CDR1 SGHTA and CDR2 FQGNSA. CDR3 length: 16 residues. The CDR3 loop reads CASSSGLAGGRETQYF. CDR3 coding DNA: TGTGCCAGCAGCTCGGGACTAGCGGGAGGAAGAGAGACCCAGTACTTC.

CDR3 DNA: TGTGCCAGCAGCTCAGAGGGGGGACCTGGAAACACCATATATTTT. This codes for CASSSEGGPGNTIYF. The V call is TRBV7-9, the J call TRBJ1-3, with D possibly being TRBD1 (6 bases). The CDR3 length is 15 residues. The V gene's germline CDR1 is SEHNR and CDR2 FQNEAQ (reference sequence). V shed 4 bases and J shed 2 bases, with 12 bases lying between them.

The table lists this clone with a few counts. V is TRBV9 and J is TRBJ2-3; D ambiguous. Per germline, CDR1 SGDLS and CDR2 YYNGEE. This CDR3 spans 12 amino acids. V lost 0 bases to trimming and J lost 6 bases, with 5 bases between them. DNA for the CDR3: TGTGCCAGCAGCGTAGGCCCCGATACGCAGTATTTT. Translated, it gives CASSVGPDTQYF.

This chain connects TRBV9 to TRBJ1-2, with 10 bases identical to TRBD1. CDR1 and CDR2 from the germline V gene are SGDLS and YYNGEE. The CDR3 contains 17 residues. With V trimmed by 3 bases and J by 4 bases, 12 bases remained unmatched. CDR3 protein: CASSARDRGSLGYGYTF. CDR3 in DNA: TGTGCCAGCAGCGCCCGGGACAGGGGATCCTTGGGCTATGGCTACACCTTC.

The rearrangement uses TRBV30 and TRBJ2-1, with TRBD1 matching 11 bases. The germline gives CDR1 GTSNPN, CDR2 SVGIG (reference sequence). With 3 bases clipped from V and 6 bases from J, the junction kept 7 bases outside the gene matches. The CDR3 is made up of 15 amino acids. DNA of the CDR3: TGTGCCTGGAGCGGGACAGGGGGGCTTCCCAATGAGCAGTTCTTC. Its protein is CAWSGTGGLPNEQFF.

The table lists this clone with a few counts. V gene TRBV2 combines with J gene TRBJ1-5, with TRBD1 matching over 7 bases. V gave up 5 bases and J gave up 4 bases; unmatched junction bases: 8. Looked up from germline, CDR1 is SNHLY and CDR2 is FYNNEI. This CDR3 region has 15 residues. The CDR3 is CASSKQGPGNQPQHF. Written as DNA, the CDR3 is TGTGCCAGCAGTAAACAGGGGCCGGGGAATCAGCCCCAGCATTTT. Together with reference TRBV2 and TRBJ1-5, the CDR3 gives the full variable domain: EPEVTQTPSHQVTQMGQEVILRCVPISNHLYFYWYRQILGQKVEFLVSFYNNEISEKSEIFDDQFSVERPDGSNFTLKIRSTKLEDSAMYFCASSKQGPGNQPQHFGDGTRLSIL.